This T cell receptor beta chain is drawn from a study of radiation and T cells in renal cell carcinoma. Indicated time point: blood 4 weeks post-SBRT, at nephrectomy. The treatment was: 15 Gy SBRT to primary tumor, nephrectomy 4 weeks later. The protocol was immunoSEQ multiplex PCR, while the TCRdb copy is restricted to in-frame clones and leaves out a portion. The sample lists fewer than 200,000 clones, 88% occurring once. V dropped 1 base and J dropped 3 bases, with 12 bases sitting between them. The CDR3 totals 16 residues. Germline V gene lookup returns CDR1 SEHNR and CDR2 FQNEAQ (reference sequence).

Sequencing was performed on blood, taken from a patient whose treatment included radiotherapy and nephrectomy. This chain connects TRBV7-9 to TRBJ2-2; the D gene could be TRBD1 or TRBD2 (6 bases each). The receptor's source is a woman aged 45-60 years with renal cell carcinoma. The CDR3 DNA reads TGTGCCAGCAGCTTAGTACGGGGGCATGACACCGGGGAGCTGTTTTTT. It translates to CASSLVRGHDTGELFF.